This is a list of T cell receptor beta chains from one sample in a study of T-cell memory formation after mild COVID-19. TCRdb re-called the 5' RACE reads through MiXCR, storing one row per CDR3 protein. The sample contains tens of thousands of distinct CDR3 sequences, more than 8% of which appear only once. The sample consisted of PBMCs or a T cell subset sorted from them (not recorded which). These receptors all come from a young man who had mild COVID-19 (a few samples of this study predate the infection). Cell type and time point are not known. The CDR3 runs from the conserved cysteine through the conserved F or W. D genes are given only for firm matches. Rows give clone size only sometimes, using once, few, many, or a class for an expanded clone.

TRBJ2-6	NA	TRBV11-2	NA	TGTGCCAGCAGCTTGCAGGGACTCTCTGGGGCCAACGTCCTGACTTTC	CASSLQGLSGANVLTF
TRBJ1-2	TRBD1	TRBV4-3	NA	TGCGCCAGCAGCCAACCGGGACAGGGCTACTATGGCTACACCTTC	CASSQPGQGYYGYTF
TRBJ1-2	NA	TRBV6-2/TRBV6-3	NA	TGTGCCAGCAGTTTCGGATATGGCTACACCTTC	CASSFGYGYTF
TRBJ1-1	NA	TRBV19	NA	TGTGCCAGTAGTGCCCTCAGGAACACTGAAGCTTTCTTT	CASSALRNTEAFF
TRBJ2-1	NA	TRBV20-1	medium-sized	TGCAGTGCTAGAGGGTCTCGGCAGGCCTACAATGAGCAGTTCTTC	CSARGSRQAYNEQFF
TRBJ1-2	NA	TRBV4-1	many	TGCGCCAGCAGCCGCACATCGGAAGGAGACTATGGCTACACCTTC	CASSRTSEGDYGYTF
TRBJ1-4	NA	TRBV4-1	few	TGCGCCAGCAGCCAGGGATTGTTAACTAATGAAAAACTGTTTTTT	CASSQGLLTNEKLFF
TRBJ1-3	NA	TRBV7-9	few	TGTGCCAGCACTATTTCGAGCTCTGGAAACACCATATATTTT	CASTISSSGNTIYF
TRBJ1-4	NA	TRBV4-3	NA	TGCGCCAGCAGCCAAGAGGGAGCACGGTGGGCAAAACTGTTTTTT	CASSQEGARWAKLFF
TRBJ2-2	NA	TRBV27	NA	TGTGCCAGCAGTTCCATACTTGGACGATCCGGGGAGCTGTTTTTT	CASSSILGRSGELFF
TRBJ2-1	TRBD1	TRBV20-1	many	TGCAGTGCTACAACCGGGACAGGGGGTTCCAATGAGCAGTTCTTC	CSATTGTGGSNEQFF
TRBJ2-3	NA	TRBV4-3	many	TGCGCCAGCAGCCGCAAGAGTCCTCCAGATACGCAGTATTTT	CASSRKSPPDTQYF
TRBJ2-1	TRBD2	TRBV7-2	few	TGTGCCAGCAGCTTCAGCGGGGGGGCCAGCTATGAGCAGTTCTTC	CASSFSGGASYEQFF
TRBJ2-1	TRBD1	TRBV5-1	few	TGCGCCAGCAGCTTCAGGGGGTATCTCTACAATGAGCAGTTCTTC	CASSFRGYLYNEQFF
TRBJ2-1	TRBD1	TRBV4-3	NA	TGCGCCAGCAGCCAGCAGGGGGCTGGCAATGAGCAGTTCTTC	CASSQQGAGNEQFF
TRBJ2-5	NA	TRBV5-1	NA	TGCGCCACCCGGGCCTCCGGAGAGACCCAGTACTTC	CATRASGETQYF
TRBJ1-1	TRBD1	TRBV7-3	NA	TGTGCCAGCAGCCGTTGGGACAGCACTGAAGCTTTCTTT	CASSRWDSTEAFF
TRBJ2-4	NA	TRBV6-1	NA	TGTGCCAGCAGAACGGACAGTGGCATTCAGTACTTC	CASRTDSGIQYF
TRBJ1-1	NA	TRBV7-3	few	TGTGCCAGCAGCTCAGGGGTTGGGAACACTGAAGCTTTCTTT	CASSSGVGNTEAFF
TRBJ1-6	NA	TRBV6-5	few	TGTGCCACGTCCTCTCGGGTTTCACCCCTCCACTTT	CATSSRVSPLHF
TRBJ2-1	NA	TRBV7-6	few	TGTGCCAGCAGCTTAGTCGGGGGGCTATACAATGAGCAGTTCTTC	CASSLVGGLYNEQFF
TRBJ2-5	NA	TRBV19	many	TGTGCCAGTAGTAACGTCGGAGAAGAGACCCAGTACTTC	CASSNVGEETQYF
TRBJ1-5	NA	TRBV5-1	few	TGCGCCAGCAGCCCGGACGGGAATCAGCCCCAGCATTTT	CASSPDGNQPQHF
TRBJ1-2	NA	TRBV5-1	NA	TGCGCCAGCAGCTTTGCGGTTGGTGGCTACACCTTC	CASSFAVGGYTF
TRBJ2-3	NA	TRBV29-1	NA	TGCAGCGTCAAGAAGGTGACAGAGAGCACAGATACGCAGTATTTT	CSVKKVTESTDTQYF
TRBJ1-6	NA	TRBV14	once	TGTGCCAGCAGCTCTCGGGCAGATTCACCCCTCCACTTT	CASSSRADSPLHF
TRBJ2-7	NA	TRBV6-2/TRBV6-3	NA	TGTGCCAGCAGGAAAGCCGGGACATCCTCCTACGAGCAGTACTTC	CASRKAGTSSYEQYF
TRBJ1-5	NA	TRBV12-3/TRBV12-4	NA	TGTGCCAGCAGCCTACTAAATAGCAATCAGCCCCAGCATTTT	CASSLLNSNQPQHF
TRBJ1-6	NA	TRBV12-3/TRBV12-4	few	TGTGCCAGCACCTCCGGGTCGGCTGGTAATTCACCCCTCCACTTT	CASTSGSAGNSPLHF
TRBJ2-1	NA	TRBV6-2/TRBV6-3	few	TGTGCCAGCGCCCTCTACAATGAGCAGTTCTTC	CASALYNEQFF
TRBJ2-7	NA	TRBV7-6	NA	TGTGCCAGCAGCAGACAGACCGGGACCTACGAGCAGTACTTC	CASSRQTGTYEQYF
TRBJ2-2	TRBD1	TRBV28	NA	TGTGCCAGCAGCCCCGACAGGGCAAACACCGGGGAGCTGTTTTTT	CASSPDRANTGELFF
TRBJ2-1	TRBD1	TRBV7-2	NA	TGTGCCAGCAGCTTGGGACAGGGTCGCGCGCAGTTCTTC	CASSLGQGRAQFF